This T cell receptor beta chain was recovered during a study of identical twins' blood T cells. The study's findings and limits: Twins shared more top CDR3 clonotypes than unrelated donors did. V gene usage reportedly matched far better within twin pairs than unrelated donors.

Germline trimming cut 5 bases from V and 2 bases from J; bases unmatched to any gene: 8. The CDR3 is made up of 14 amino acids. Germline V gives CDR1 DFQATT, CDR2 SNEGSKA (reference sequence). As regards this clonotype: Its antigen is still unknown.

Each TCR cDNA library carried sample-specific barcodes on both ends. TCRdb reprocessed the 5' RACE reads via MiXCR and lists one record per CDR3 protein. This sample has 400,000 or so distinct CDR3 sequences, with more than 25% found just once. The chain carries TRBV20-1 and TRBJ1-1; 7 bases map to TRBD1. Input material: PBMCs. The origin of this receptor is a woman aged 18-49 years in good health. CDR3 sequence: CSAYRQGINTEAFF. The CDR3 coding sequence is TGCAGTGCTTACAGACAGGGTATCAACACTGAAGCTTTCTTT.